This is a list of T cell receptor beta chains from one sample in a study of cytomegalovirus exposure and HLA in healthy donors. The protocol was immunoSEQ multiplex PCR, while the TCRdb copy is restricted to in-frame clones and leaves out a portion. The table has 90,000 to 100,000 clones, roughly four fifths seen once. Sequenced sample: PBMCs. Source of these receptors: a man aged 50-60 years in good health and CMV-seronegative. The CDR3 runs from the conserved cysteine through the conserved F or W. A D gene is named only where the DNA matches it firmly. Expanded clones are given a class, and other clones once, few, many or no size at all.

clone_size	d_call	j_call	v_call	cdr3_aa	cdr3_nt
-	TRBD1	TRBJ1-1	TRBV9	CASSGDSRRAFF	TGTGCCAGCAGCGGGGACAGCCGCCGGGCTTTCTTT
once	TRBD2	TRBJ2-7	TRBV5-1	CASNGGRINEQYF	TGCGCCAGCAACGGCGGGAGAATCAACGAGCAGTACTTC
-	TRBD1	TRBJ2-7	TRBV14	CASSPYAGTGIYEQYF	TGTGCCAGCAGCCCTTACGCCGGGACAGGGATCTACGAGCAGTACTTC
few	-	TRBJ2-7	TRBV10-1	CASSESPRDEQYF	TGCGCCAGCAGTGAGTCCCCCAGGGACGAGCAGTACTTC
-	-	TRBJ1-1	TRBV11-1	CASSLWGRGNTEAFF	TGTGCCAGCAGCTTATGGGGCAGGGGGAACACTGAAGCTTTCTTT
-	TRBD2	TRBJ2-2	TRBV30	CAWTGRLAGLSTGELFF	TGTGCCTGGACGGGGAGGCTAGCGGGATTGAGCACCGGGGAGCTGTTTTTT
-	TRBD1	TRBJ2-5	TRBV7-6	CASSPSPGQGVKETQYF	TGTGCCAGCAGCCCTTCCCCGGGACAGGGGGTGAAAGAGACCCAGTACTTC
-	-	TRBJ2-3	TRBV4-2	CASSSTRSDTQYF	TGTGCCAGCAGCTCGACTAGGTCAGATACGCAGTATTTT
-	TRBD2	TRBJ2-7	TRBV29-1	CSGVAGVGYEQYF	TGCAGCGGCGTAGCGGGAGTGGGGTACGAGCAGTACTTC
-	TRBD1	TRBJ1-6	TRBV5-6	CASSYDGTGGTASPLHF	TGTGCCAGCAGCTATGACGGGACAGGTGGGACGGCGTCACCCCTCCACTTT
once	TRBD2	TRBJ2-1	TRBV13	CASSRTSDRGEQFF	TGTGCCAGCAGTAGGACTAGCGATCGAGGGGAGCAGTTCTTC
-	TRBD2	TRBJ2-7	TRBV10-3	CAISDLTSGSYEQYF	TGTGCCATCAGTGACCTGACTAGCGGTTCCTACGAGCAGTACTTC
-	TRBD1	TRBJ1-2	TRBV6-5	CASSPTTGEGYTF	TGTGCCAGCAGTCCAACGACAGGGGAGGGCTACACCTTC
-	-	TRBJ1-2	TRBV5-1	CASSAGGSAYGYTF	TGCGCCAGCAGCGCAGGAGGCTCGGCCTATGGCTACACCTTC
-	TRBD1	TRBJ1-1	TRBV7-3	CASSSSGGGEAFF	TGTGCCAGCAGCTCATCAGGGGGCGGTGAAGCTTTCTTT
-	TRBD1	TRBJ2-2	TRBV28	CASLTGGAGTGELFF	TGTGCCAGTTTGACAGGGGGCGCTGGTACCGGGGAGCTGTTTTTT
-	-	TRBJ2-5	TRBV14	CASSQVGRRGETQYF	TGTGCCAGCAGCCAAGTGGGCAGGCGTGGAGAGACCCAGTACTTC
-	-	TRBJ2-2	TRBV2	CASATVNTGELFF	TGTGCCAGCGCGACAGTTAACACCGGGGAGCTGTTTTTT
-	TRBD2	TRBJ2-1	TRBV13	CASSLSSLAVYNEQFF	TGTGCCAGCAGCTTATCATCCCTAGCGGTTTACAATGAGCAGTTCTTC
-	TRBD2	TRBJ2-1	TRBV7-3	CASSPSLAGGDEQFF	TGTGCCAGCAGCCCGAGTTTAGCGGGAGGGGATGAGCAGTTCTTC
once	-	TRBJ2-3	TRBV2	CASTGGTDTQYF	TGTGCCAGCACGGGAGGCACAGATACGCAGTATTTT
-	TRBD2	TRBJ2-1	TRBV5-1	CASSSGGRDYNEQFF	TGCGCCAGCAGCTCGGGGGGGCGGGATTACAATGAGCAGTTCTTC
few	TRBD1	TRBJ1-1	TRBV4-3	CASSQNKLTGAFF	TGCGCCAGCAGCCAGAATAAATTGACAGGGGCTTTCTTT
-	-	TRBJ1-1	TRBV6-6	CASSYGQGVTEAFF	TGTGCCAGCAGTTACGGGCAGGGTGTCACTGAAGCTTTCTTT
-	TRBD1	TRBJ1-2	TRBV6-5	CASSRQGGGYTF	TGTGCCAGCAGCCGACAGGGAGGTGGCTACACCTTC
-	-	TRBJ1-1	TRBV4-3	CASSQDPAGGTEAFF	TGCGCCAGCAGCCAAGATCCGGCGGGGGGGACTGAAGCTTTCTTT
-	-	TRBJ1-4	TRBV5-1	CASSGGSATNEKLFF	TGCGCCAGCAGCGGGGGGAGTGCAACTAATGAAAAACTGTTTTTT
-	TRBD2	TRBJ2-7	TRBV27	CASSLGLAFEQYF	TGTGCCAGCAGTTTGGGACTAGCGTTCGAGCAGTACTTC
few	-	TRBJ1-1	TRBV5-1	CASSSGGGGDTEAFF	TGCGCCAGCAGCTCCGGAGGGGGAGGGGACACTGAAGCTTTCTTT
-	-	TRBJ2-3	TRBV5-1	CASSIGGGGDTQYF	TGCGCCAGCAGCATCGGGGGAGGGGGAGATACGCAGTATTTT